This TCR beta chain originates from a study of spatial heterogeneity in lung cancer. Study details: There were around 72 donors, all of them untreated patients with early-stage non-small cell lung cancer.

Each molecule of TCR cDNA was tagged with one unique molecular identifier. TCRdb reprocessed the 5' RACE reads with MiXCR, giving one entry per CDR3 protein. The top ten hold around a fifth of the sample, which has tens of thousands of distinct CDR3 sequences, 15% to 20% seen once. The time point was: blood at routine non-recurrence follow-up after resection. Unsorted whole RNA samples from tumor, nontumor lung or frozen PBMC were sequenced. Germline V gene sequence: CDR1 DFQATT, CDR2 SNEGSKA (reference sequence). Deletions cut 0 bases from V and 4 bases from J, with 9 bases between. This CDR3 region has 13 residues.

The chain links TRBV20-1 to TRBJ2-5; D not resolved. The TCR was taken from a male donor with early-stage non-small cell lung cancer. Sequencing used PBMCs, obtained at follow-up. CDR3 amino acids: CSARDSALETQYF. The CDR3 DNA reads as TGCAGTGCTAGAGATTCGGCGCTAGAGACCCAGTACTTC.